What follows are 10 T cell receptor beta chains derived from one specimen sequenced in a study of blood T cell repertoires in COVID-19 (dated by TCRdb to 2018 to 2020). Preparation of the library involved the immunoSEQ multiplex PCR assay. Held by TCRdb, this immuneACCESS table contains in-frame sequences only and omits some clones. Under half of the omission traces to an unresolved V gene where checked; the cause of the rest is unknown. The sample data list around 50,000 clones, and around 90% of these were observed just once. The ten largest clones add up to around 6.4% of the sample. The sample was peripheral blood. These receptor sequences come from a man between 65 and 80 years old with active COVID-19.

The CDR3 loop is CASSQDLMGTSHTGELFF. Here the CDR3 DNA reads TGCGCCAGCAGCCAAGATCTTATGGGGACTAGCCACACCGGGGAGCTGTTTTTT. The chain uses TRBV4-1 and TRBJ2-2; 9 positions agree with TRBD2. The CDR3 sequence is 18 residues long. V lost 0 bases and J lost 3; bases outside the gene matches: 8. CDR1 and CDR2 (germline): MGHRA, YSYEKL.

The chain is built from TRBV11-2 and TRBJ1-4; TRBD1 might be the D (6 bases). CDR3 length: 13 amino acids. V dropped 5 bases and J dropped 8 bases, with 12 bases sitting between them. Germline V lookup: CDR1 SGHAT, CDR2 FQNNGV. The CDR3 reads CASSNRDKEKLFF. The CDR3 DNA reads as TGTGCCAGCAGCAACCGGGACAAGGAAAAACTGTTTTTT.

The chain links TRBV3-1 (or the pseudogene TRBV3-2) to TRBJ2-2; D is possibly TRBD1 (6 bases). CDR1 is LGHDT, CDR2 YNNKEL, per germline (reference sequence). The CDR3 length is 17 residues. The germline V and J ends were trimmed by 0 bases and 1 base, with 12 bases remaining between them. This CDR3 is CASSQDRRTENTGELFF. DNA for the CDR3: TGTGCCAGCAGCCAAGATCGAAGGACAGAGAACACCGGGGAGCTGTTTTTT.

This rearrangement joins TRBV4-1 to TRBJ1-6; D may be TRBD1 (6 bases). In germline, CDR1 is MGHRA, CDR2 YSYEKL. Trimming removed 4 bases from V and 6 bases from J, with 10 bases in between. This CDR3 contains 14 residues. CDR3: CASSPWDTNSPLHF. The CDR3, as DNA: TGCGCCAGCAGCCCCTGGGACACTAATTCACCCCTCCACTTT.

The chain combines TRBV29-1 with TRBJ1-1, with a tentative D call TRBD1 (6 bases). Per the germline V gene, CDR1 is SQVTM and CDR2 is ANQGSEA. The CDR3 runs 13 residues. V shed 6 bases and J shed 5 bases, with 16 bases lying between them. This chain's CDR3 is CSVGGQVGTEAFF. DNA for the CDR3: TGCAGCGTAGGGGGACAAGTTGGAACTGAAGCTTTCTTT.

This clone has a handful of counts. This chain joins TRBV10-3 and TRBJ1-1; no clear D gene. The CDR3 sequence is 11 residues long. Germline lookup yields CDR1 ENHRY and CDR2 SYGVKD. Trimming cost V 5 bases and J 5 bases, with 6 bases left between them. CDR3 sequence (DNA): TGTGCCATCAGTCGGGGAACTGAAGCTTTCTTT. This translates into CAISRGTEAFF.

The rearrangement joins TRBV5-6 to TRBJ1-4; 8 bases are a match to TRBD1. With 5 bases clipped from V and 8 bases from J, the junction kept 8 bases outside the gene matches. Per germline, CDR1 SGHDT and CDR2 YYEEEE. The CDR3 totals 14 residues. The CDR3 is CASRATGEYEKLFF. In DNA, the CDR3 is TGTGCCAGCAGGGCGACAGGGGAGTACGAAAAACTGTTTTTT.

The chain links TRBV6-2 or TRBV6-3 to TRBJ2-3, with TRBD2 as a possible D gene (5 bases). This CDR3 spans 15 amino acids. Germline CDR1 is MNHEY and CDR2 is SVGEGT. Trimming left V 3 bases short and J 5 bases short, with 15 bases between. The CDR3 nucleotides read TGTGCCAGCAGTTATGATGTGAGGGTTGGAGATACGCAGTATTTT. This gives the protein CASSYDVRVGDTQYF.

This sequence joins TRBV6-5 and TRBJ2-2; the match to TRBD1 covers 9 bases. The CDR3 runs 15 residues. Germline-derived CDR1 and CDR2 are MNHEY and SVGAGI. V shed 7 bases, J shed 5 bases, and the junction held 8 bases outside the gene matches. Here the CDR3 reads CASTRDRAGTGELFF. CDR3 DNA: TGTGCCAGCACCCGGGACAGGGCGGGTACCGGGGAGCTGTTTTTT.

The chain joins TRBV5-4 to TRBJ1-3; weak D call: TRBD1 (6 bases). In germline, CDR1 is SGHNT, CDR2 YYREEE (reference sequence). V lost 4 bases and J 0 bases, leaving 11 bases between the germline ends. The CDR3 covers 15 residues. DNA of the CDR3: TGTGCCAGCAGCCTACAGGGAAACTCTGGAAACACCATATATTTT. This codes for CASSLQGNSGNTIYF.